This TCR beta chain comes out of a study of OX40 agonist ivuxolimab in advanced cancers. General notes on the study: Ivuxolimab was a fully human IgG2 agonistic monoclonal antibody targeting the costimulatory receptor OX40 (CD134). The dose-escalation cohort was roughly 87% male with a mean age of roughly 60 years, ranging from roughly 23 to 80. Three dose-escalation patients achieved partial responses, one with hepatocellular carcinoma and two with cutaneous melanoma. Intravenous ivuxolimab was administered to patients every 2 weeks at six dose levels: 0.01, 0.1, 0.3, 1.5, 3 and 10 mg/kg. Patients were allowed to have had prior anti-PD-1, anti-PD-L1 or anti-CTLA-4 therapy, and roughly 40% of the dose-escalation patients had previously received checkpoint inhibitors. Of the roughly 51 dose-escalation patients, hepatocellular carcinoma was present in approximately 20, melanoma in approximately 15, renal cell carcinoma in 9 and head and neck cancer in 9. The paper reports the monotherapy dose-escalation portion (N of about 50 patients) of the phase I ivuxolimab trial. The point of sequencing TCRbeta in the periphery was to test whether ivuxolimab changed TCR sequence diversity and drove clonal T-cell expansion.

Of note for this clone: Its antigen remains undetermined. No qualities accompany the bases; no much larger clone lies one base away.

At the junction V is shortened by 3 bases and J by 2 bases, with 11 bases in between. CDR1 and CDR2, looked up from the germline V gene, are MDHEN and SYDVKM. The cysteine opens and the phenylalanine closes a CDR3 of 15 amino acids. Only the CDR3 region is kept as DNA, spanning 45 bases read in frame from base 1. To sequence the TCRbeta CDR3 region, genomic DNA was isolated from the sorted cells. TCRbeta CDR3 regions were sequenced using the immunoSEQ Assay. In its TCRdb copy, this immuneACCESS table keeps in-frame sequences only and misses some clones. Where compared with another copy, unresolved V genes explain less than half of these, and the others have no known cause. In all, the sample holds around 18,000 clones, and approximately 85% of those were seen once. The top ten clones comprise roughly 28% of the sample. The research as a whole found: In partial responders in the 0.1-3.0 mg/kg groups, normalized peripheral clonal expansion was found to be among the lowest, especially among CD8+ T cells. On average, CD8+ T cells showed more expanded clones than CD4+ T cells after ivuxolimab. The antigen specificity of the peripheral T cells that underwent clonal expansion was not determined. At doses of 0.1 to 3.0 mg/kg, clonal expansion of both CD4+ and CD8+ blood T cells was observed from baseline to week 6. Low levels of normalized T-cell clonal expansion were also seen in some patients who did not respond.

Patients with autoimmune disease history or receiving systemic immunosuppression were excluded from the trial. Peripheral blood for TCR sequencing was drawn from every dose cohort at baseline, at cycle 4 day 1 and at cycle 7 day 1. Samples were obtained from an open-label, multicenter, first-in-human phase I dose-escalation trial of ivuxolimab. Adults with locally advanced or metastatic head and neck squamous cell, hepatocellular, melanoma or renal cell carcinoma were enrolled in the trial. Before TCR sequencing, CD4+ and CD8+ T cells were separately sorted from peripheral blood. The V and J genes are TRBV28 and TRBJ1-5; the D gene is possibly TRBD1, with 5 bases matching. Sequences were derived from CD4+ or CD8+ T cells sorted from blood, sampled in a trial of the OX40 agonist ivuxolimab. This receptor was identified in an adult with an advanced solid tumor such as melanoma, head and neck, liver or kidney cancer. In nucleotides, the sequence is TGTGCCAGCAGTTTCGTAGGGGAGGGCAATCAGCCCCAGCATTTT. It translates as CASSFVGEGNQPQHF.